The TCR beta chain under discussion was sequenced for a study of tumor and adjacent non-tumor tissue in lung cancer listed by TCRdb under 2018. Concerning the study at large: Patients with adenocarcinoma (around eleven), squamous cell carcinoma (2) and small cell lung cancer (1) were included in the cohort. Among the 15 or so patients, ages ranged from about 31 to 76 years, about 10 were men and 5 were women, and disease was TNM stage I to III. A total of 95 million to 150 million productive TCRbeta reads were generated by sequencing, corresponding to an average of around 3.8 million reads per sample. Using bulk TCRbeta repertoires from 15 lung cancer patients, the study set lung tumor tissue side by side with matched distant non-tumor lung tissue. TCRbeta CDR3 sequencing was performed on thirty paired specimens, with one tumor sample and one normal lung sample collected per patient.

Of note for this clonotype: The clone's antigen remains unknown. Sequence at one end of the junction differs from germline and may be a read error.

Bulk unsorted tissue served as the source for RNA extraction, and RNA quality was assessed using a NanoDrop ND-1000 and an Agilent 2100. Normal lung samples were distant non-tumor tissue taken more than 3 cm from the tumor edge. Donors were newly diagnosed lung cancer patients admitted for thoracic surgery in China between August and November 2014, without prior chemotherapy. The study excluded patients who had received radiotherapy or chemotherapy before or who had another cancer at the same time. Surgical tissue pieces of roughly 1-2 cm3 were preserved in RNAlater solution and stored at -80 °C until use. Sequences DFQATT (CDR1) and SNEGSKA (CDR2) are obtained from the germline V gene (reference sequence). Counted from cysteine to phenylalanine, this CDR3 has 15 amino acids. Only CDR3 DNA remains: 45 bases, in frame from the first base. Library method: multiplex PCR. Sequencing was carried out with an Illumina HiSeq 2500. Following protocols modified from ARM-PCR, the researchers constructed TCRbeta libraries through three rounds of nested PCR with primers (Table S4). PCR products of 200-500 bp were gel-excised and purified with the QIAquick gel extraction kit before sequencing. For the original study's pipeline: Trimmomatic was used to clean the reads, FLASH was used to merge the reads into complete CDR3 sequences, and MiTCR was used to assign the reads to V(D)J germline segments. Clonal diversity was computed as the inverse Simpson's index with VDJtools. In-frame sequences without a premature stop codon were defined as productive reads. TCRdb trimmed the raw reads at Q25, called clones with MiXCR and kept productive beta chains. Rows merge per CDR3 protein into single entries with the most common DNA and genes. What appears here as the V and J calls and clone size reflects TCRdb's work, not the paper's. The sample has tens of thousands of distinct CDR3 sequences on record, around 62% of them singletons. Of the sample, roughly 19% falls within the top ten clones.

Beyond this particular receptor, the publication reports: Because peripheral blood was not sequenced, blood TCRbeta repertoires in the lung cancer patients of the study were not examined. The methods do not name the sequencing platform or mention unique molecular identifiers. Tumor tissue showed significantly greater TCR diversity (inverse Simpson) than normal lung tissue (about 400 vs 180, P = 0.0075, Mann-Whitney U test). The cohort had only approximately 15 patients, and the authors noted that larger samples and more detailed clinical data are needed. In normal lung, the top 100 clones accounted for a significantly larger cumulative share of the repertoire than in tumor tissue. TCR diversity was significantly higher in younger patients, and greater tumor TCR diversity was associated with shorter overall survival and shorter disease-free survival.

This clonotype originated in a woman aged 40-49 years with non-small cell lung cancer. In this chain, TRBV20-1 is recombined with TRBJ2-3; the D gene could be either TRBD1 or TRBD2, each agreeing at 6 bases. The sequenced material came from distant non-tumor lung tissue. The base sequence is TGCAGTGTTAGAGATCCCGGGGGCCGGGCAGATACGCAGTATTTT. Its translation reads: CSVRDPGGRADTQYF.